The T cell receptor (beta chain) described here comes from a study of shared clonotypes between healthy human individuals. Study context: Researchers assigned three CD4 naive, three CD4 memory, two CD8 naive and one CD8 memory plate to each donor. Study-wide results and caveats: Few donors restricted represented genetic and exposure-history diversity.

Details on this clone: As yet, its antigen is unknown. Other DNA variants within this sample encode the same CDR3.

Germline values: CDR1 GTSNPN, CDR2 SVGIG (reference sequence). Deletions cut 0 bases from V and 5 bases from J, with 10 bases between. The CDR3 consists of 13 residues. Recent vaccinations or acute infections were absent in the healthy HIV-negative adult donors. On sorted subsets, replicate PCRs used 200 to 250 ng DNA, or about 30,000 T cell genomes. Assay used: immunoSEQ multiplex PCR; TCRdb lists only in-frame clones, some missing. The profile shows approximately 2,000,000 clones, just under 95% of them singletons. This receptor was identified in a man between 18 and 35 years old in good health. Some clones in this sample may be carry-over from other donors' samples. V and J are TRBV30 and TRBJ2-5; a possible D gene is TRBD2 (5 bases). Sequencing was carried out using naive CD4+ T cells from PBMCs. The subset denotes: CD45RA+ positively selected. CDR3 in DNA: TGTGCCTGGAGTGTTTCCGGGATGGAGACCCAGTACTTC. Translating it yields CAWSVSGMETQYF.